This TCR beta chain was sequenced for a study of CD8+ T cells in alopecia areata. Treatment denoted: oral pan-JAK inhibitor, 5-10 mg twice daily. Sequencing used cDNA as its template, made by extracting RNA and reverse transcribing it. Data came from immunoSEQ multiplex PCR; TCRdb stores just in-frame clones and leaves some out. The sample carries over 150,000 clones, approximately 55% recorded once. CDR1 SQVTM and CDR2 ANQGSEA come from the germline V gene. The CDR3 runs to 13 residues. Trimming took off 8 bases at V and 4 bases at J, with 17 bases between the two ends. The chain uses TRBV29-1 and TRBJ1-2, with D perhaps matching TRBD1 (6 bases). The source was CD8+ T cells sorted from blood, collected at week 24, from a patient treated with tofacitinib. The source is a human donor with alopecia areata. The CDR3, as DNA: TGCAGCCCAAGGGGGGGGGTCGCCTATGGCTACACCTTC. It codes for CSPRGGVAYGYTF.